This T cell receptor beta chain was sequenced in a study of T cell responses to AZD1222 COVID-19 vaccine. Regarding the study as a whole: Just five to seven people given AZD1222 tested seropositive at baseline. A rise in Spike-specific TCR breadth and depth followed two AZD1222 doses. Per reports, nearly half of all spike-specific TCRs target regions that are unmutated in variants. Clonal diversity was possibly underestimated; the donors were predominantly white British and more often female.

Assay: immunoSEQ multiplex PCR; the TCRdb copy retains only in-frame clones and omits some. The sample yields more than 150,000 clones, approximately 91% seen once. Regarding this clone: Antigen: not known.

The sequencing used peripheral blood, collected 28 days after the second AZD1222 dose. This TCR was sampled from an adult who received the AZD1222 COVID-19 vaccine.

The CDR3 protein is CASSPMGARGATEAFF. The CDR3 DNA reads as TGCGCCAGCAGCCCAATGGGAGCCAGGGGCGCCACTGAAGCTTTCTTT. This rearrangement joins TRBV4-1 to TRBJ1-1, with TRBD1 as a possible D gene (6 bases). The length of the CDR3 is 16 residues. The V gene lost 4 bases and the J gene lost 4 bases, with 19 bases spanning the gap. Germline V gene lookup returns CDR1 MGHRA and CDR2 YSYEKL.